The present T cell receptor (beta chain) was sequenced within a study of identical twins. With V trimmed by 2 bases and J by 5 bases, 12 bases remained unmatched. The CDR3 runs to 17 residues. The germline gives CDR1 MNHEY, CDR2 SVGAGI. MiXCR, run by TCRdb on the 5' RACE reads, gives a single entry per CDR3 protein. Here the sample spans hundreds of thousands of distinct CDR3 sequences, 15% to 20% being singletons. This same sample was also part of a study on T cells expressing NK-cell markers. Per that study: Sorted T-cell subsets CD3+CD56+NKG2C+, CD3+CD56+NKG2C- and CD3+CD56-NKG2C+ were TCR beta-sequenced.

This chain uses TRBV6-5 with TRBJ2-1; TRBD1 aligns across 7 bases. The source material was PBMCs. The sequence derives from a woman between 18 and 30 years old in good health. The CDR3 spells CASSYRLPGQRNNEQFF. In DNA form, the CDR3 reads TGTGCCAGCAGTTACCGATTGCCGGGACAGAGAAACAATGAGCAGTTCTTC.